This TCR beta chain came from a study of blood T cell repertoires in COVID-19. Study-level information: The cDNA or gDNA used as material had been derived from T cells, B-cell-depleted T cells, or PBMCs.

V was clipped by 3 bases and J by 7 bases; unmatched bases: 5. This CDR3 has 14 amino acids. CDR1 LGHDT and CDR2 YNNKEL come from the germline V gene (reference sequence). This clone was detected a few times. Sequencing used immunoSEQ multiplex PCR; TCRdb keeps in-frame clones, though not all of them. This sample has approximately 100,000 clones, with around nine tenths found just once. The sample comprised peripheral blood. V usage is TRBV3-1 (or the pseudogene TRBV3-2) and J usage is TRBJ2-2; 7 bases map to TRBD2. The clonotype comes from an elderly woman in a cohort sampled during active COVID-19. CDR3 bases: TGTGCCAGCAGCCATCGGGGAGGGTTCGGGGAGCTGTTTTTT. Protein sequence: CASSHRGGFGELFF.